The 18 T cell receptor beta chains below all came from one sample that was sequenced in a study of graft-versus-host responses after intestinal transplantation. For these receptors, no antigen is known. Clones were sequenced by immunoSEQ multiplex PCR, and TCRdb holds only the in-frame ones, with some missing. The sample includes approximately 39,000 clones, roughly 94% of them seen just once. The sequenced sample was unstimulated CD4+ T cells sorted from spleen or lymph node cells, obtained before transplant. These receptors all come from a human donor who was the organ donor for an intestinal transplant.

V usage is TRBV20-1 and J usage is TRBJ2-3; D gene uncertain. This CDR3 comprises 11 residues. Germline CDR1 is DFQATT and CDR2 is SNEGSKA (reference sequence). V was shortened by 3 bases and J by 5 bases, with 6 bases between the two germline ends. The CDR3, as DNA: TGCAGTGCTAGGCGGAGAGATACGCAGTATTTT. Amino acid sequence: CSARRRDTQYF.

The chain uses TRBV7-2 and TRBJ2-3; D is unclear. Trimming removed 1 base at V and 2 bases at J, with 10 bases between. The CDR3 consists of 15 residues. The germline V gene has CDR1 SGHTA and CDR2 FQGNSA. The CDR3 nucleotides read TGTGCCAGCAGCTTAGGGTTAGCCTACACAGATACGCAGTATTTT. Protein product: CASSLGLAYTDTQYF.

This clone was detected once. The chain has TRBV7-3 and TRBJ2-3, with D perhaps matching TRBD2 (7 bases). The V gene lost 4 bases and the J gene lost 0 bases, with 14 bases spanning the gap. Per germline, CDR1 SGHTA and CDR2 FQGTGA. The CDR3 runs to 16 residues. CDR3 sequence (DNA): TGTGCCAGCAGCTCCCGTGAGGGGGGGAGCACAGATACGCAGTATTTT. Translated, it gives CASSSREGGSTDTQYF.

In DNA, the CDR3 is TGTGCCAGCAGCTTAGGGCTGCGTTCAGGGAGGGTTTACGAGCAGTACTTC. Amino acids: CASSLGLRSGRVYEQYF. The V call is TRBV7-2, the J call TRBJ2-7, with 7 bases aligning to TRBD2. The CDR3 consists of 17 residues. Trimming took 1 base from V and 4 from J; bases not matched to a gene: 13. Looked up from germline, CDR1 is SGHTA and CDR2 is FQGNSA.

This CDR3 reads CASTSQGTDSPLHF. CDR3 bases: TGTGCCAGCACCTCCCAGGGTACAGATTCACCCCTCCACTTT. The chain recombines TRBV6-5 with TRBJ1-6, with TRBD1 as a possible D gene (5 bases). Germline CDR1 and CDR2: MNHEY and SVGAGI. This CDR3 is built from 14 residues. The V end was cut by 7 bases, the J end by 8 bases, with 15 bases between.

The V gene is TRBV5-6, the J gene TRBJ1-1; 8 bases are a match to TRBD1. V lost 0 bases to trimming and J lost 6 bases; unmatched junction nucleotides: 7. CDR1 and CDR2 from the germline V gene are SGHDT and YYEEEE. CDR3 length: 15 amino acids. CDR3 region: CASSLAGQAGAEAFF. CDR3 DNA: TGTGCCAGCAGCTTGGCGGGACAGGCAGGGGCTGAAGCTTTCTTT.

V usage is TRBV6-5 and J usage is TRBJ2-2; tentatively, D is TRBD1 (6 bases). This CDR3 comprises 14 residues. Germline values: CDR1 MNHEY, CDR2 SVGAGI. V lost 4 bases and J 2 bases, leaving 8 bases between the germline ends. CDR3 sequence reads: CASSSTGNTGELFF. DNA for the CDR3: TGTGCCAGCAGTTCGACAGGCAACACCGGGGAGCTGTTTTTT.

This clone was seen a single time. CDR3 amino acids: CAWSPGLAGGTDTQYF. The DNA of the CDR3 is TGTGCCTGGAGTCCCGGACTAGCGGGGGGCACAGATACGCAGTATTTT. This chain uses TRBV30 with TRBJ2-3; 13 positions agree with TRBD2. V gave up 2 bases and J gave up 1 base; unmatched junction bases: 3. This CDR3 has 16 amino acids. Germline V gives CDR1 GTSNPN, CDR2 SVGIG (reference sequence).

V usage is TRBV6-5 and J usage is TRBJ2-7; TRBD1 aligns across 7 bases. The CDR3 covers 14 residues. Losses at the gene ends were 5 bases for V and 2 bases for J; bases not matched to a gene: 6. Germline CDR1 and CDR2: MNHEY and SVGAGI. Here the CDR3 reads CASSEQGLPYEQYF. CDR3 bases: TGTGCCAGCAGTGAACAGGGGCTCCCCTACGAGCAGTACTTC.

The V and J genes are TRBV5-6 and TRBJ2-7; 9 bases align to TRBD1. Germline V CDR1 and CDR2: SGHDT, YYEEEE. V dropped 0 bases and J dropped 2; count of bases not matched to a gene: 3. CDR3 length: 15 residues. CDR3 region: CASSLAGTGTYEQYF. The CDR3 coding sequence is TGTGCCAGCAGCTTGGCAGGGACAGGGACCTACGAGCAGTACTTC.

V and J are TRBV7-2 and TRBJ2-7, with 12 bases aligning to TRBD2. In germline, CDR1 is SGHTA, CDR2 FQGNSA. J gave up 0 bases and V 5 bases, and 5 bases lay outside the gene matches. CDR3 size: 16 residues. The CDR3 DNA reads TGTGCCAGCAGCCGAGGACTAGCGGGGAGCTCCTACGAGCAGTACTTC. Its translation: CASSRGLAGSSYEQYF.

V is TRBV10-3 and J is TRBJ1-2, with 11 bases that match TRBD1. The CDR3 extends over 16 amino acids. The trim removed 7 bases at V and 2 bases at J, leaving 9 bases unmatched. The germline V gene encodes CDR1 ENHRY and CDR2 SYGVKD. CDR3 region: CAINLGTGGMNYGYTF. CDR3 bases: TGTGCCATCAACCTCGGGACAGGGGGGATGAACTATGGCTACACCTTC.

The chain is built from TRBV19 and TRBJ2-7, with TRBD2 as a possible D gene (6 bases). This CDR3 is 12 amino acids long. Germline V lookup: CDR1 LNHDA, CDR2 SQIVND (reference sequence). V shed 7 bases and J shed 4 bases, with 11 bases lying between them. The CDR3 here is CASTGGNYEQYF. In DNA, the CDR3 is TGTGCCAGTACTGGCGGGAATTACGAGCAGTACTTC.

The rearrangement uses TRBV7-9 and TRBJ1-1; D gene unclear. The germline gives CDR1 SEHNR, CDR2 FQNEAQ (reference sequence). The CDR3 has 13 residues. The V end was cut by 2 bases, the J end by 1 base, with 5 bases between. CDR3 in amino acids: CASSLKQNTEAFF. Here the CDR3 DNA reads TGTGCCAGCAGCTTAAAACAGAACACTGAAGCTTTCTTT.

The chain couples TRBV6-1 to TRBJ2-7, with a possible D match to TRBD1 (6 bases). The length of the CDR3 is 15 residues. Germline loops: CDR1 MNHNS, CDR2 SASEGT. Deletions cut 0 bases from V and 5 bases from J, with 14 bases between. CDR3 in DNA: TGTGCCAGCAGTGAAGCACGCAGGGGAGCCCACGAGCAGTACTTC. It yields the protein CASSEARRGAHEQYF.

CDR3 DNA sequence: TGTGCCAGCAGCTGGAAAACTAACTATGGCTACACCTTC. This encodes CASSWKTNYGYTF. V usage is TRBV5-6 and J usage is TRBJ1-2; D remains unclear. Germline V gene lookup returns CDR1 SGHDT and CDR2 YYEEEE. Between the trimmed V and J ends, which lost 3 bases and 0 bases, there was a span of 6 bases. The CDR3 length is 13 residues.

This clone was picked up one time. V gene TRBV4-1 combines with J gene TRBJ2-2, with D possibly being TRBD1 (6 bases). The CDR3 is 15 residues long. V was shortened by 1 base and J by 7 bases, with 13 bases between the two germline ends. The germline V gene encodes CDR1 MGHRA and CDR2 YSYEKL. The CDR3 loop reads CASSQAYRAGGELFF. CDR3 nucleotides: TGCGCCAGCAGCCAAGCCTACAGGGCGGGCGGGGAGCTGTTTTTT.

The rearrangement links TRBV2 to TRBJ1-4, with D possibly TRBD1 on 5 matching bases. The CDR3 runs 13 residues. CDR1 is SNHLY, CDR2 FYNNEI, per germline. The V and J ends lost 7 bases and 4 bases respectively, with 10 bases between them. The CDR3 loop reads CASMWDGNEKLFF. CDR3 in DNA: TGTGCCAGCATGTGGGACGGTAATGAAAAACTGTTTTTT.